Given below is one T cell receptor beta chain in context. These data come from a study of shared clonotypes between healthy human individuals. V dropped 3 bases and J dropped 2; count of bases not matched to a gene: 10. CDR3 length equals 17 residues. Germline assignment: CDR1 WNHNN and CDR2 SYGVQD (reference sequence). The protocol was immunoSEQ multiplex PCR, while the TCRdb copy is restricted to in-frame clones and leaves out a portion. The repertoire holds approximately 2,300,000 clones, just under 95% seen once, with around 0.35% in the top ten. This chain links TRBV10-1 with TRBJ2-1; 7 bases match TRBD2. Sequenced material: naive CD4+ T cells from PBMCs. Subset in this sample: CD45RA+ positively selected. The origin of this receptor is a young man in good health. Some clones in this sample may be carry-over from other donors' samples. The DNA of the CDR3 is TGCGCCAGCAGTGATACCCTAACGGGAGGCCCCTACAATGAGCAGTTCTTC. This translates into CASSDTLTGGPYNEQFF.